This T cell receptor (beta chain) was obtained from a study of OX40 agonist ivuxolimab in advanced cancers. Looking at the study overall: Therapy given before enrollment (anti-PD-1, anti-PD-L1 or anti-CTLA-4) was allowed, and 30% to 50% had some.

Baseline was the first blood sampling point, followed by cycle 4 day 1 and cycle 7 day 1. Per the germline V gene, CDR1 is SQVTM and CDR2 is ANQGSEA. J gave up 1 base and V 7 bases, and 4 bases lay outside the gene matches. The CDR3 loop spans 13 amino acids. Sequenced by immunoSEQ multiplex PCR; TCRdb stores in-frame clones only, minus some. Of 65,000 to 85,000 clones in the sample, approximately 87% were seen once. Regarding the study as a whole: Normalized T-cell clonal expansion was also low in some nonresponders. The average count of expanded clones was higher among CD8+ T cells than among CD4+.

On this clone: The antigen remains unidentified.

This clonotype was obtained from an adult with an advanced solid tumor such as melanoma, head and neck, liver or kidney cancer. Specimen: CD4+ or CD8+ T cells sorted from blood, collected in a trial of the OX40 agonist ivuxolimab. The chain combines TRBV29-1 with TRBJ1-1; 9 bases line up with TRBD1. In DNA, the CDR3 is TGCAGCGCTAGGACAGGGGAGAACACTGAAGCTTTCTTT. The encoded protein is CSARTGENTEAFF.